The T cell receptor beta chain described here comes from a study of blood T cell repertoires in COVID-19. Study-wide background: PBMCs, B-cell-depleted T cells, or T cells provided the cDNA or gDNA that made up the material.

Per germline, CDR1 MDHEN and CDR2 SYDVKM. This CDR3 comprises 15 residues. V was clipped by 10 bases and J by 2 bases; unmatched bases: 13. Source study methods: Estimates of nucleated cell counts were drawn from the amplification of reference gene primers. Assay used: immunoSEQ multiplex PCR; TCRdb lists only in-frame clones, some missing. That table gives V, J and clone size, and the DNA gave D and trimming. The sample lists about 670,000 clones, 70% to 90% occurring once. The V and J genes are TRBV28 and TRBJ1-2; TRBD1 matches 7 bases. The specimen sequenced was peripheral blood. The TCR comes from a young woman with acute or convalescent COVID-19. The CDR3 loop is CATKNRGNRNYGYTF. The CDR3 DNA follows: TGTGCCACCAAAAACAGGGGAAATAGAAACTATGGCTACACCTTC.